Below, one T cell receptor beta chain is given with its context. Its antigen is currently unknown. The data are from a study of cytomegalovirus exposure and HLA in healthy donors. Across the study: Assignment to the Caucasian-associated ancestry cluster applied to around four fifths of the approximately 390 genotyped donors.

13 Jbeta primers and 60 Vbeta primers were used for the PCR. Generated by immunoSEQ multiplex PCR, the TCRdb table keeps only in-frame clones and is missing some. The sample lists about 190,000 clones; approximately 84% were seen once. Germline CDR1 and CDR2: SGHAT and FQNNGV. The CDR3 runs to 17 residues. V lost 5 bases, J lost 8 bases, and 25 bases lay in between. Points from the study as a whole: In an earlier analysis, most TCR beta V segments were productive about 87% or about 30% of the time. Among the CMV-associated chains, three were confirmed in vitro as specific for CMV antigens. In a later analysis, HLA-C alleles had the fewest associated TCRs, DRB1 alleles the most.

The clonotype was recovered from a boy aged 5-17 years in good health and CMV-seronegative. The sequencing sample was made of PBMCs. The chain employs TRBV11-2 and TRBJ2-1; tentative D call: TRBD1 (6 bases). The CDR3 sequence is CASSPPGTPLGSDEQFF. CDR3 DNA sequence: TGTGCCAGCAGCCCCCCCGGGACACCCCTTGGGTCGGATGAGCAGTTCTTC.